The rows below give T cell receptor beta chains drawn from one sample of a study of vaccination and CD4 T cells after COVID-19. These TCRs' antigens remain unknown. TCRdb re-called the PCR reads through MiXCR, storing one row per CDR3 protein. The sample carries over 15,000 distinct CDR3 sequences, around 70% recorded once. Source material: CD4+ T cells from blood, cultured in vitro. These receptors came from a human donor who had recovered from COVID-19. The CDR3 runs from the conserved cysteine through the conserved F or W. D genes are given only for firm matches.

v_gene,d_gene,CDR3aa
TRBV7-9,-,CASSLSTETQYF
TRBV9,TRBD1,CASSPRTGSGNTIYF
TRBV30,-,CAWSVPQLGYTF
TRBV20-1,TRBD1,CSARTGTAGNTIYF
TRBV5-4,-,CASKIRVDSPLHF
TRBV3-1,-,CASSQSHMALSTDTQYF
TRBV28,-,CASTPGTREQYF
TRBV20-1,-,CSAPKADTQYF
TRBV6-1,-,CASSEVAGTSNQPQYF
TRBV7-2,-,CASSSRQAVRLNGYTF
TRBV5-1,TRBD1,CASSSGQGRETQYF
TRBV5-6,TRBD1,CASSARGLGTGVQPQHF
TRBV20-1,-,CSASARGYVNSPLHF
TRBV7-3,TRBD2,CASSLTDGLAGRNEQFF
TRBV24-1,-,CATSDPPAANVLTF
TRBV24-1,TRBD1,CAARTGPANTGELFF
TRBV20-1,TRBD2,CSARLAGTSNTGELFF
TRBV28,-,CASTLSGTGYGYTF
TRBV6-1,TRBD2,CASSGQGLASTGELFF
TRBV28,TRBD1,CASVSGTEYNSPLHF
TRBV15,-,CATSSGGLGFYGYTF
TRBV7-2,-,CASSLALTSTDTQYF
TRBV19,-,CASSIVGGAEAFF
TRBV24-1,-,CATSDSGTVTDTQYF
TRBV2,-,CASSGRRANYGYTF
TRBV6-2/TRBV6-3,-,CASSPSLSIEAFF
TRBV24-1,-,CATSDPTRPGELFF
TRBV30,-,CAWSIWAGTGYGYTF
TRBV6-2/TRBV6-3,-,CASSYRASSYNEQFF
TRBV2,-,CASSGEMNTEAFF
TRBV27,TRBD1,CASSSEWTGENYGYTF
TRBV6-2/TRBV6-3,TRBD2,CASRSAGLAGTSDEQFF
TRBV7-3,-,CASQGTGANVLTF
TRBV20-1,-,CSARDHYSSYGYTF
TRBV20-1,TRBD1,CSARERVGTGITGELFF
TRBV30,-,CAWSLTLNTIYF
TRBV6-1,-,CASSEGPTYYGETQYF
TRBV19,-,CASSGQIVVDTQYF
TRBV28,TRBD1,CASRPPSGQGPYEQYF
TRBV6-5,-,CASSYQLNTEAFF
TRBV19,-,CASNPRLSAPLNTEAFF
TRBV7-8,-,CASSSRVSLANYGYTF
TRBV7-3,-,CASSPDRRRELFF
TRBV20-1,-,CSAVPSGNTIYF
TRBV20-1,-,CSARPQQGSRNQPQHF
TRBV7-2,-,CASSLVGGMNTEAFF
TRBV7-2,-,CASSFQGSYNSPLHF
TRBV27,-,CASSLRDSNQPQHF
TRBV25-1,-,CASSELDSLNTEAFF
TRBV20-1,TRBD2,CSARDPSGRTYEQYF
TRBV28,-,CASSLGSMNTEAFF
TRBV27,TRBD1,CASSTGTGMVEQFF
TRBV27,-,CASSRGRRDIQYF
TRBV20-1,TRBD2,CSARGTAAGEGETQYF
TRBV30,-,CAWSRDNYGYTF
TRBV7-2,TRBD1,CASSLYGDRVYAKNIQYF
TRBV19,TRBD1,CASSRDRDRINQPQHF
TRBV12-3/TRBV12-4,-,CASSLVGGETQYF
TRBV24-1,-,CATSFGSDQRESYTF